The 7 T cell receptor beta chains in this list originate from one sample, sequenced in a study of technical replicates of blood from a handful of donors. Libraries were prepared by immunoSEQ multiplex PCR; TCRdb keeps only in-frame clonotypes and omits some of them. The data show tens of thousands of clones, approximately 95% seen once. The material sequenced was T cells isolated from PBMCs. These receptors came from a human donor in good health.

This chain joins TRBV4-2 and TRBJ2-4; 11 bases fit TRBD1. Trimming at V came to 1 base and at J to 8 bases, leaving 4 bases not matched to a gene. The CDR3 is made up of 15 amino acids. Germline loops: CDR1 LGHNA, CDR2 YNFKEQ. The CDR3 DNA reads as TGTGCCAGCAGCCAAGTTGGGACAGGGGGGGACATTCAGTACTTC. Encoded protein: CASSQVGTGGDIQYF.

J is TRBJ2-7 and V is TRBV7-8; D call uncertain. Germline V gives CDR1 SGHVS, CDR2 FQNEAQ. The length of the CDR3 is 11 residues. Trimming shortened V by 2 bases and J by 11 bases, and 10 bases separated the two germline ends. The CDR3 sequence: CASSLTRSKYF. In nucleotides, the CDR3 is TGTGCCAGCAGCTTAACTCGGAGCAAGTACTTC.

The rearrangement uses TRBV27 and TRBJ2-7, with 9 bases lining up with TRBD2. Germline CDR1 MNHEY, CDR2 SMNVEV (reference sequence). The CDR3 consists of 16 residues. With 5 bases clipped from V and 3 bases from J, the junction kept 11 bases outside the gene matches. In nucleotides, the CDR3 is TGTGCCAGCAGTATCGCCCCGGGACTAGCATACTACGAGCAGTACTTC. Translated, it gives CASSIAPGLAYYEQYF.

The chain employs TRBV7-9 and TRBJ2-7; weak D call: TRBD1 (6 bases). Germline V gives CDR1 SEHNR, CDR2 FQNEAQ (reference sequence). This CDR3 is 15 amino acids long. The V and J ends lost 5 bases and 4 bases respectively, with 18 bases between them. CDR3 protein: CASSPPQGLTYEQYF. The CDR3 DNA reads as TGTGCCAGCAGCCCCCCACAGGGTTTGACTTACGAGCAGTACTTC.

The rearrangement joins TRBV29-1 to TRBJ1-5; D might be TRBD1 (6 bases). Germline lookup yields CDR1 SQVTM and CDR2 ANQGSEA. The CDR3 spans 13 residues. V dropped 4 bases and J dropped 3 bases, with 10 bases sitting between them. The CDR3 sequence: CSVVMGANQPQHF. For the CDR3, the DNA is TGCAGCGTTGTTATGGGGGCCAATCAGCCCCAGCATTTT. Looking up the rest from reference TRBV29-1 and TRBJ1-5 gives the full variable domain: SAVISQKPSRDICQRGTSLTIQCQVDSQVTMMFWYRQQPGQSLTLIATANQGSEATYESGFVIDKFPISRPNLTFSTLTVSNMSPEDSSIYLCSVVMGANQPQHFGDGTRLSIL.

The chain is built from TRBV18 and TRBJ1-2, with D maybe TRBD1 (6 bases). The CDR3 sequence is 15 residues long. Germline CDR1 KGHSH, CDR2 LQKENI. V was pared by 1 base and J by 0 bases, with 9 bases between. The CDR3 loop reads CASSPRTETNYGYTF. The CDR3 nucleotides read TGTGCCAGCTCACCACGGACAGAGACTAACTATGGCTACACCTTC. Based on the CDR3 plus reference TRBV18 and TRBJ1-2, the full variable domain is NAGVMQNPRHLVRRRGQEARLRCSPMKGHSHVYWYRQLPEEGLKFMVYLQKENIIDESGMPKERFSAEFPKEGPSILRIQQVVRGDSAAYFCASSPRTETNYGYTFGSGTRLTVV.

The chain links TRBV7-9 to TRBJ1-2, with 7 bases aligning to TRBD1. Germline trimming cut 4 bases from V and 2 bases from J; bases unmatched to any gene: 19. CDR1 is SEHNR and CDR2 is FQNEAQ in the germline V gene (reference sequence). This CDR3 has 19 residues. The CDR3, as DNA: TGTGCCAGCAGCTCATTCATTGGACAGGCAAGCCCTCTCAACTATGGCTACACCTTC. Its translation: CASSSFIGQASPLNYGYTF. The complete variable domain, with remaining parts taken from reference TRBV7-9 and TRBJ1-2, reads DTGVSQNPRHKITKRGQNVTFRCDPISEHNRLYWYRQTLGQGPEFLTYFQNEAQLEKSRLLSDRFSAERPKGSFSTLEIQRTEQGDSAMYLCASSSFIGQASPLNYGYTFGSGTRLTVV.